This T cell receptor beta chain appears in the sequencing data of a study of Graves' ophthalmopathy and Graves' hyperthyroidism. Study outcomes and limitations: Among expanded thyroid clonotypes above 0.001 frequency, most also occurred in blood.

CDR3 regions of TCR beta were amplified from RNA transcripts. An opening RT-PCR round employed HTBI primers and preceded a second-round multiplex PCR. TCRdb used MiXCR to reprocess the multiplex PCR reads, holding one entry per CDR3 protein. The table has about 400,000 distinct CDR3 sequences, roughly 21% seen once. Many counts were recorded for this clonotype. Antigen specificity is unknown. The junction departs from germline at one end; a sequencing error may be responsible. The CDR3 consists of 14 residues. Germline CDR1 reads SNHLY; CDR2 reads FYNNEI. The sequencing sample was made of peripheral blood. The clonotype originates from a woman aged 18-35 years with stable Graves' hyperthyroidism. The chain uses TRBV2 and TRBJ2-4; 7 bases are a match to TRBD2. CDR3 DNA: TGTGCCAGCAGTAGCGGGGTAGCCAAAAACATTAAGTACTTC. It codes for CASSSGVAKNIKYF.